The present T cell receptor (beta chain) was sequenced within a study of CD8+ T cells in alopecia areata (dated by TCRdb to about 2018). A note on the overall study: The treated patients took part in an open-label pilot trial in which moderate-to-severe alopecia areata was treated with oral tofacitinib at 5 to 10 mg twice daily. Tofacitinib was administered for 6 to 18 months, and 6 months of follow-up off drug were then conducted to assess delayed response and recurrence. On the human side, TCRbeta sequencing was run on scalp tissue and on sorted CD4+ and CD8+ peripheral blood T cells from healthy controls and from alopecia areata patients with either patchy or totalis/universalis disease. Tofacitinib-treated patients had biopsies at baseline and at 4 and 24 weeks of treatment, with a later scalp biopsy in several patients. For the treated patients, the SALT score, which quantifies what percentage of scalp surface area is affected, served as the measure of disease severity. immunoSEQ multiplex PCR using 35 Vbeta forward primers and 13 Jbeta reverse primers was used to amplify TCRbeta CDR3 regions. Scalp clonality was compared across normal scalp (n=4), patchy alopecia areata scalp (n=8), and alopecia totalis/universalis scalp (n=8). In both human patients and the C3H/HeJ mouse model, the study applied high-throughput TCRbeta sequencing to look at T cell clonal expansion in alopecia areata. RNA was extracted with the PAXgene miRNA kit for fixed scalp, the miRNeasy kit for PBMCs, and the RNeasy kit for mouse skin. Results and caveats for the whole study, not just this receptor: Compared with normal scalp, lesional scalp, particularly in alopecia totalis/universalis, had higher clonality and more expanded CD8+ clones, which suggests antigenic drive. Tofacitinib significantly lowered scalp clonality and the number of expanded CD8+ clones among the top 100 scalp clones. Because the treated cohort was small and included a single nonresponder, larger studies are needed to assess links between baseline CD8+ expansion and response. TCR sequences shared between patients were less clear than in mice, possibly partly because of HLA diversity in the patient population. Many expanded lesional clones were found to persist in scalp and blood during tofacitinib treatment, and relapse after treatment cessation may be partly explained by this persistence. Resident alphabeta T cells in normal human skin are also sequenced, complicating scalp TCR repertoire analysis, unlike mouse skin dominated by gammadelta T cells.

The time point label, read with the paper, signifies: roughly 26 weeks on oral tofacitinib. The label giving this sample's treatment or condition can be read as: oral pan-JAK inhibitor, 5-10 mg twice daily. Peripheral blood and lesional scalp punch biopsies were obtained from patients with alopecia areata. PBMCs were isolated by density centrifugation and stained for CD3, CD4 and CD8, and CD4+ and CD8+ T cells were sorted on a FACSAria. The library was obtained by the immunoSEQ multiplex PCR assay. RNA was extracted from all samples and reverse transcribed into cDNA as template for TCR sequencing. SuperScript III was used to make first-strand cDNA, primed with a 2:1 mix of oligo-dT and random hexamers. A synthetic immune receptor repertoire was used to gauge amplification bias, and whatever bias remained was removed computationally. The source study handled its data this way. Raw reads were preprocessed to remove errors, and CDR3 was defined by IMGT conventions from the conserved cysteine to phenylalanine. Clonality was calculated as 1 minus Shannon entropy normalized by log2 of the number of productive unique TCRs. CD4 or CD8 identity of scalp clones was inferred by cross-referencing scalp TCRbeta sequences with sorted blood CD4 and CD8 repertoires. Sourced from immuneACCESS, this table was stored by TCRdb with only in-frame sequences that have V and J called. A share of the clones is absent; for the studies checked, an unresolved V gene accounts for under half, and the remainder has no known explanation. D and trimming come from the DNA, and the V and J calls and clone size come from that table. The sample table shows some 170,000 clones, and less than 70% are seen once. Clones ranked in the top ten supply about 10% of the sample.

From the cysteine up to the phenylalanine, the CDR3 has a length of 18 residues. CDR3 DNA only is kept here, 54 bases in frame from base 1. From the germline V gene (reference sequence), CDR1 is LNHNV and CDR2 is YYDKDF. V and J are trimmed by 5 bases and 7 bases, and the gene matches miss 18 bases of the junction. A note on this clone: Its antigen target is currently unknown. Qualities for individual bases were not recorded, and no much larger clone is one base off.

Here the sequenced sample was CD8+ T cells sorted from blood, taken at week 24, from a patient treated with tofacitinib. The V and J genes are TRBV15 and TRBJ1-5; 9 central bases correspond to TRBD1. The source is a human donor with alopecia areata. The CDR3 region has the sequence CATSAAGTGSILLQPQHF. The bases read TGTGCCACCAGCGCGGCCGGGACAGGGTCGATCTTGCTCCAGCCCCAGCATTTT.